Listed below are T cell receptor beta chains from one sample, sequenced in a study of cytomegalovirus exposure and HLA in healthy donors. The assay was immunoSEQ multiplex PCR, and TCRdb's table has in-frame clones only and misses some. Of some 150,000 clones listed, roughly 80% are singletons. Input material: PBMCs. Receptors originate from a man in his forties in good health and CMV-seronegative. CDR3s include the opening cysteine and the closing phenylalanine or tryptophan. The order of the fields is V gene, J gene, D gene, clone size, CDR3 protein, CDR3 DNA. A D gene is named only where the DNA matches it firmly. Where a row states a size, it is once, few, many or the class of an expanded clone; other rows omit it.

TRBV2,TRBJ2-7,NA,once,CASRLGNEQYF,TGTGCCAGCAGACTAGGAAACGAGCAGTACTTC
TRBV2,TRBJ2-3,TRBD1,NA,CASQGQEFTDTQYF,TGTGCCAGCCAGGGACAGGAGTTCACAGATACGCAGTATTTT
TRBV7-8,TRBJ2-5,NA,NA,CASSLATDRSRETQYF,TGTGCCAGCAGCTTAGCAACCGACAGGTCCAGAGAGACCCAGTACTTC
TRBV6-6,TRBJ1-1,NA,NA,CASSYGLLNTEAFF,TGTGCCAGCAGTTACGGGCTCCTGAACACTGAAGCTTTCTTT
TRBV6-5,TRBJ2-7,TRBD1,NA,CASGQGTEQYF,TGTGCCAGCGGACAGGGAACCGAGCAGTACTTC
TRBV9,TRBJ2-5,NA,NA,CASSVGGEQETQYF,TGTGCCAGCAGCGTAGGGGGAGAACAAGAGACCCAGTACTTC
TRBV19,TRBJ2-1,NA,few,CASSRGLLGEQFF,TGTGCCAGTAGCAGGGGACTATTGGGTGAGCAGTTCTTC
TRBV2,TRBJ2-1,NA,NA,CASRGTGQDEQFF,TGTGCCAGCAGAGGAACAGGGCAGGATGAGCAGTTCTTC
TRBV2,TRBJ2-1,NA,NA,CASSDTGTLYNEQFF,TGTGCCAGCAGTGACACCGGGACACTCTACAATGAGCAGTTCTTC
TRBV29-1,TRBJ2-3,NA,NA,CSVAQGPSTDTQYF,TGCAGCGTTGCCCAGGGGCCTAGCACAGATACGCAGTATTTT
TRBV6-6,TRBJ1-1,TRBD1,NA,CASSHRGGTEAFF,TGTGCCAGCAGTCACAGGGGGGGCACTGAAGCTTTCTTT
TRBV30,TRBJ2-1,NA,NA,CAWSRQVNYNEQFF,TGTGCCTGGAGTAGGCAGGTAAATTACAATGAGCAGTTCTTC
TRBV27,TRBJ2-1,TRBD2,NA,CASSLWGSGAYEQFF,TGTGCCAGCAGTTTATGGGGTAGCGGGGCGTATGAGCAGTTCTTC
TRBV5-1,TRBJ1-2,NA,NA,CASSLGDSFYTF,TGCGCCAGCAGCTTGGGAGATTCCTTCTACACCTTC
TRBV18,TRBJ2-2,TRBD2,NA,CASSPQNPAGAGELFF,TGTGCCAGCTCACCCCAAAATCCGGCGGGGGCCGGGGAGCTGTTTTTT
TRBV7-9,TRBJ1-1,NA,NA,CASSLDRMNTEAFF,TGTGCCAGCAGCTTAGACAGAATGAACACTGAAGCTTTCTTT
TRBV10-3,TRBJ2-5,NA,NA,CAISGVGGGGQETQYF,TGTGCCATCAGTGGGGTCGGAGGGGGGGGGCAAGAGACCCAGTACTTC
TRBV7-8,TRBJ1-1,NA,NA,CASSFLDRNTEAFF,TGTGCCAGCAGCTTTTTGGACAGAAACACTGAAGCTTTCTTT
TRBV2,TRBJ1-5,NA,NA,CASSEVGASNQPQHF,TGTGCCAGCAGTGAGGTGGGGGCGAGCAATCAGCCCCAGCATTTT
TRBV7-6,TRBJ2-3,TRBD2,NA,CASSLMASGATDTQYF,TGTGCCAGCAGCTTAATGGCTAGCGGAGCGACAGATACGCAGTATTTT
TRBV7-9,TRBJ2-7,TRBD2,NA,CASRERLAGPYEQYF,TGTGCCAGCAGAGAGCGGCTAGCGGGTCCCTACGAGCAGTACTTC
TRBV10-3,TRBJ1-3,NA,NA,CAISSSVAGNTIYF,TGTGCCATCAGTTCTTCAGTGGCTGGAAACACCATATATTTT
TRBV19,TRBJ1-2,TRBD1,NA,CASSINRDSLYGYTF,TGTGCCAGTAGTATAAACCGGGACAGCTTATATGGCTACACCTTC
TRBV2,TRBJ2-7,NA,NA,CASSVQDSYEQYF,TGTGCCAGCAGTGTACAGGACTCCTACGAGCAGTACTTC
TRBV5-4,TRBJ2-7,NA,NA,CASSLDPNRAYEQYF,TGTGCCAGCAGCTTGGATCCCAACAGGGCATACGAGCAGTACTTC
TRBV5-6,TRBJ1-2,TRBD1,once,CASSSGQYFYGYTF,TGTGCCAGCAGCTCGGGACAGTACTTCTATGGCTACACCTTC
TRBV10-1,TRBJ2-5,TRBD1,NA,CASSGTGLAPGTQYF,TGCGCCAGCAGTGGGACAGGATTGGCCCCTGGGACCCAGTACTTC
TRBV25-1,TRBJ2-5,TRBD1,few,CASSERTGQETQYF,TGTGCCAGCAGTGAAAGGACAGGGCAAGAGACCCAGTACTTC
TRBV7-9,TRBJ2-5,NA,NA,CASSFGTLNEAQYF,TGTGCCAGCAGCTTCGGGACACTCAATGAGGCCCAGTACTTC
TRBV6-6,TRBJ2-3,TRBD1,NA,CASSSDRGADTQYF,TGTGCCAGCAGTTCGGACAGGGGTGCAGATACGCAGTATTTT
TRBV6-5,TRBJ2-2,TRBD1,NA,CASRRQGDTGELFF,TGTGCCAGCCGGCGACAGGGTGACACCGGGGAGCTGTTTTTT
TRBV28,TRBJ2-3,NA,NA,CASSFQGLTDTQYF,TGTGCCAGCAGTTTTCAGGGACTCACAGATACGCAGTATTTT
TRBV19,TRBJ1-5,NA,NA,CAGGSFYSNQPQHF,TGTGCCGGGGGCAGTTTCTATAGCAATCAGCCCCAGCATTTT
TRBV19,TRBJ2-1,NA,once,CASSIDGSSYNEQFF,TGTGCCAGTAGTATAGACGGGAGCTCCTACAATGAGCAGTTCTTC
TRBV4-3,TRBJ2-1,NA,NA,CASSQDLSRDSYNEQFF,TGCGCCAGCAGCCAAGACCTCAGCAGGGACTCCTACAATGAGCAGTTCTTC
TRBV6-1,TRBJ2-2,NA,NA,CASVDGTFNTGELFF,TGTGCCAGCGTAGATGGGACATTCAACACCGGGGAGCTGTTTTTT
TRBV4-2,TRBJ2-5,NA,NA,CASSQDGATPGETQYF,TGTGCCAGCAGCCAAGATGGGGCGACTCCTGGGGAGACCCAGTACTTC
TRBV4-1,TRBJ1-1,TRBD1,NA,CASSPLQDSTGVGTEAFF,TGCGCCAGCAGCCCCCTTCAAGACTCCACAGGGGTGGGCACTGAAGCTTTCTTT
TRBV28,TRBJ1-6,NA,NA,CASLQTGSIYNSPLHF,TGTGCCAGCTTACAAACAGGGAGTATTTATAATTCACCCCTCCACTTT